This T cell receptor beta chain appears in the sequencing data of a study of control samples from healthy donors and cancer patients. With 3 bases removed from V and 4 bases from J, the gap between germline ends came to 6 bases. This CDR3 is 11 amino acids long. Per the germline V gene, CDR1 is SQVTM and CDR2 is ANQGSEA. Clones were sequenced by immunoSEQ multiplex PCR, and TCRdb holds only the in-frame ones, with some missing. Of about 190,000 clones listed, around 93% are singletons. The origin of this receptor is a man younger than 40 in good health. Input material: blood. This chain uses TRBV29-1 with TRBJ1-2; D is uncertain. Here the CDR3 DNA reads TGCAGCGTTGATCAGAGCTATGGCTACACCTTC. It specifies CSVDQSYGYTF.